This passage covers 28 T cell receptor beta chains from one sample sequenced in a study of blood T cells in healthy people across ages. Next came a second PCR, run for roughly 6 to 11 cycles, which used a sample-barcoded 5' primer along with a J-beta primer mix. MiXCR was run by TCRdb on the 5' RACE reads, yielding one entry per CDR3 protein. Of over a million distinct CDR3 sequences detected, 42% appear once; the ten largest clones hold 7.9%. The sequenced material came from blood. The receptors were sampled from a woman between 18 and 29 years old in good health.

The V and J genes are TRBV20-1 and TRBJ1-5; D call uncertain. V lost 2 bases and J 1 base, leaving 21 bases between the germline ends. Germline V gene lookup returns CDR1 DFQATT and CDR2 SNEGSKA (reference sequence). The CDR3 is made up of 18 amino acids. The CDR3 DNA reads TGCAGTGCTAGAACGACGTCCTTCGGCGGCGGGAGCAATCAGCCCCAGCATTTT. It codes for CSARTTSFGGGSNQPQHF.

In its sample, this clonotype was seen once. This sequence joins TRBV5-6 and TRBJ2-3; the match to TRBD2 covers 11 bases. The CDR3 loop spans 18 amino acids. CDR1 is SGHDT, CDR2 YYEEEE, per germline. V was clipped by 0 bases and J by 1 base; unmatched bases: 7. The CDR3: CASSLASSGRMGTDTQYF. The CDR3 nucleotides read TGTGCCAGCAGCTTGGCGTCTAGCGGGAGGATGGGCACAGATACGCAGTATTTT.

This clonotype was observed many times. This chain joins TRBV6-2 or TRBV6-3 and TRBJ2-7; D is undetermined. The CDR3 consists of 17 residues. Germline CDR1 is MNHEY and CDR2 is SVGEGT. V was shortened by 3 bases and J by 4 bases, with 22 bases between the two germline ends. DNA for the CDR3: TGTGCCAGCAGTTATGGTGGAAATACACACAGAAGTTACGAGCAGTACTTC. Protein: CASSYGGNTHRSYEQYF.

V gene TRBV7-9 combines with J gene TRBJ1-2; D is possibly TRBD1 (6 bases). The CDR3 is 15 residues long. Germline V gene data show CDR1 as SEHNR and CDR2 as FQNEAQ (reference sequence). V lost 3 bases to trimming and J lost 4 bases, with 15 bases between them. Here the CDR3 DNA reads TGTGCCAGCAGCTTTACCGGGGGACAAGTCTATGGCTACACCTTC. Its translation: CASSFTGGQVYGYTF.

This clonotype was seen only a few times. The V call is TRBV7-9, the J call TRBJ2-7; a possible D gene is TRBD1 (6 bases). Germline CDR1 is SEHNR and CDR2 is FQNEAQ (reference sequence). The CDR3 runs 17 residues. V was clipped by 2 bases and J by 4 bases, with 21 bases between them. Written as DNA, the CDR3 is TGTGCCAGCAGCTTACCCCGACCGCTCAGGGGTGTTTACGAGCAGTACTTC. This translates into CASSLPRPLRGVYEQYF.

The table lists this clonotype with a count of one. The chain links TRBV6-2 or TRBV6-3 to TRBJ2-1; 7 bases line up with TRBD1. V shed 7 bases and J 4 bases; nucleotides not matched to a gene: 7. The germline V gene encodes CDR1 MNHEY and CDR2 SVGEGT. This CDR3 is 14 amino acids long. CDR3 in DNA: TGTGCCAGCACCACCGGGACAGATTACAATGAGCAGTTCTTC. It yields the protein CASTTGTDYNEQFF.

A note on this clonotype: A single base separates this from a much larger clone, so it may be a read error. V is TRBV10-3 and J is TRBJ2-3; 13 bases are a match to TRBD2. This CDR3 is 17 amino acids long. CDR1 and CDR2 (germline): ENHRY, SYGVKD. This CDR3 reads CAVSETPGLAGLDTQYF. The CDR3 region has the DNA TGTGCCGTCAGTGAGACTCCGGGACTAGCGGGGCTAGATACGCAGTATTTT.

The chain carries TRBV7-2 and TRBJ2-7, with D possibly being TRBD1 (5 bases). TRBJ2-5 matches the DNA end more closely, so the J call is doubtful. Germline-derived CDR1 and CDR2 are SGHTA and FQGNSA. The CDR3 extends over 12 amino acids. CDR3 amino acids: CASQGLEETQYF. The CDR3 DNA reads TGTGCCAGCCAGGGTCTCGAGGAGACCCAGTACTTC.

A remark on this clonotype: An end of the junction differs from the germline gene, which may be a read error. V gene TRBV12-3 or TRBV12-4 combines with J gene TRBJ2-1, with TRBD2 identical over 9 bases. This CDR3 comprises 16 residues. The CDR3, as DNA: TGTGCCAGCAGCCAGTCAGGGACTAGCTCCTACAAGGAGCAGTTCTTC. Its translation is CASSQSGTSSYKEQFF.

The rearrangement uses TRBV12-3 or TRBV12-4 and TRBJ2-3; perhaps D is TRBD1 or TRBD2 (6 bases each). The CDR3 consists of 15 residues. The V and J ends lost 5 bases and 4 bases respectively, with 16 bases between them. Here the CDR3 reads CASSPRGGTADTQYF. For the CDR3, the DNA is TGTGCCAGCAGTCCAAGAGGGGGGACCGCAGATACGCAGTATTTT.

This clonotype came up a few times. The chain is built from TRBV29-1 and TRBJ1-2; 8 bases match TRBD1. After removal of 7 bases from V and 8 bases from J, the junction contained 9 bases not matched to a gene. This CDR3 spans 12 amino acids. The germline V gene has CDR1 SQVTM and CDR2 ANQGSEA. Written as DNA, the CDR3 is TGCAGCGCGCCGGGGGCAGGGGGCGGCTACACCTTC. Protein product: CSAPGAGGGYTF.

DNA for the CDR3: TGTGCCAGCAGTACCAGACTAGCGGGGGGGCCGGGGAGAGATACGCAGTATTTT. Translating it yields CASSTRLAGGPGRDTQYF. The rearrangement links TRBV28 to TRBJ2-3; 14 bases agree with TRBD2. The germline V gene encodes CDR1 MDHEN and CDR2 SYDVKM. V lost 5 bases, J lost 5 bases, and 12 bases stayed unmatched. This CDR3 is built from 18 residues.

This chain uses TRBV20-1 with TRBJ2-3; 9 nucleotides agree with TRBD1. There are 16 residues in the CDR3. With V trimmed by 6 bases and J by 3 bases, 13 bases remained unmatched. Germline V CDR1 and CDR2: DFQATT, SNEGSKA (reference sequence). The CDR3 protein is CSAPGSGTGRTDTQYF. CDR3 nucleotides: TGCAGTGCGCCCGGAAGCGGGACAGGGCGGACAGATACGCAGTATTTT.

This clonotype showed up just a few times. This chain uses TRBV6-2 or TRBV6-3 with TRBJ2-1; D unresolved. The CDR3 totals 12 residues. In germline, CDR1 is MNHEY, CDR2 SVGEGT. V was trimmed by 8 bases and J by 6 bases, leaving 11 bases between them. In DNA, the CDR3 is TGTGCCAGCTCCGACCCCCCCAATGAGCAGTTCTTC. Translated: CASSDPPNEQFF.

The CDR3 DNA follows: TGTGCCAGCAGCTCCCCTGGGACTAGCGGGGGGGCGGGAGAGACCCAGTACTTC. Its protein product is CASSSPGTSGGAGETQYF. The rearrangement uses TRBV9 and TRBJ2-5; 16 bases align to TRBD2. The ends lost 4 bases at V and 4 bases at J; junction bases unmatched: 10. This CDR3 is 18 amino acids long. Germline V gene sequence: CDR1 SGDLS, CDR2 YYNGEE.

The chain employs TRBV2 and TRBJ1-6; 9 nucleotides align to TRBD1. Per germline, CDR1 SNHLY and CDR2 FYNNEI. The CDR3 has 16 amino acids. The V and J ends lost 1 base and 9 bases, in that order; junction bases with no gene match: 7. DNA for the CDR3: TGTGCCAGCAGTGAAGGGATCGGACAGGGGATTTCACCCCTCCACTTT. It encodes CASSEGIGQGISPLHF.

The rearrangement joins TRBV29-1 to TRBJ1-1, with D uncertain. The CDR3 has 11 amino acids. Deletions cut 4 bases from V and 1 base from J, with 4 bases between. Germline CDR1 is SQVTM and CDR2 is ANQGSEA. The CDR3 DNA reads as TGCAGCGTTGGGACGAACACTGAAGCTTTCTTT. This gives the protein CSVGTNTEAFF. Full variable domain (missing parts from reference TRBV29-1 and TRBJ1-1): SAVISQKPSRDICQRGTSLTIQCQVDSQVTMMFWYRQQPGQSLTLIATANQGSEATYESGFVIDKFPISRPNLTFSTLTVSNMSPEDSSIYLCSVGTNTEAFFGQGTRLTVV.

This clonotype was seen more than once but under ten times. The rearrangement joins TRBV5-1 to TRBJ2-1; 10 nucleotides align to TRBD2. The germline V gene has CDR1 SGHRS and CDR2 YFSETQ. Unmatched junction bases numbered 6, after V lost 4 bases and J lost 5 bases. The CDR3 covers 15 residues. CDR3 residues: CASSPGTSAHNEQFF. CDR3 DNA: TGCGCCAGCAGCCCCGGGACTAGCGCCCACAATGAGCAGTTCTTC.

The rearrangement joins TRBV3-1 to TRBJ2-1, with a weak D call TRBD1 (6 bases). The length of the CDR3 is 14 residues. Trimming left V 2 bases short and J 9 bases short, with 14 bases between. CDR1 and CDR2 from the germline V gene are LGHDT and YNNKEL (reference sequence). This CDR3 reads CASSQTLTGLEQFF. DNA of the CDR3: TGTGCCAGCAGCCAAACCTTAACAGGGCTTGAGCAGTTCTTC.

J is TRBJ1-1 and V is TRBV16, with D possibly being TRBD1 (5 bases). V was shortened by 0 bases and J by 3 bases, with 8 bases between the two germline ends. From germline, CDR1 is KGHSY and CDR2 FQNENV. CDR3 length: 14 residues. The CDR3 loop is CASSQSGGDTEAFF. The CDR3 DNA sequence: TGTGCCAGCAGCCAATCGGGGGGAGACACTGAAGCTTTCTTT.

The gene calls are TRBV3-1 and TRBJ2-1; tentative D call: TRBD1 (5 bases). Looked up from germline, CDR1 is LGHDT and CDR2 is YNNKEL (reference sequence). This CDR3 spans 17 amino acids. The germline V and J ends were trimmed by 0 bases and 9 bases, with 21 bases remaining between them. The CDR3 bases are TGTGCCAGCAGCCAAGATGGAAGTTGGGGCTCTGTGGGTGAGCAGTTCTTC. Translation gives CASSQDGSWGSVGEQFF.

CDR3 nucleotides: TGTGCCAGCAGCTTACTTTCTATGAGTTCGGGCACTGAAGCTTTCTTT. Protein: CASSLLSMSSGTEAFF. V gene TRBV7-8 combines with J gene TRBJ1-1; D not resolved. V gave up 2 bases and J gave up 4 bases, with 17 bases separating them. Germline assignment: CDR1 SGHVS and CDR2 FQNEAQ. CDR3 length equals 16 residues.

This clonotype was counted ten times or more. V gene TRBV7-2 combines with J gene TRBJ2-2; weak D call: TRBD1 (6 bases). Germline CDR1 SGHTA, CDR2 FQGNSA. There are 13 residues in the CDR3. V lost 5 bases and J 6 bases, leaving 10 bases between the germline ends. The CDR3 spells CASSRNRAGELFF. The CDR3 coding sequence is TGTGCCAGCAGCAGAAACAGGGCCGGGGAGCTGTTTTTT. The variable domain in full, with the rest retrieved from reference TRBV7-2 and TRBJ2-2, is GAGVSQSPSNKVTEKGKDVELRCDPISGHTALYWYRQSLGQGLEFLIYFQGNSAPDKSGLPSDRFSAERTGGSVSTLTIQRTQQEDSAVYLCASSRNRAGELFFGEGSRLTVL.

The chain links TRBV7-9 to TRBJ2-1, with D hard to call. Between the trimmed V and J ends, which lost 5 bases and 2 bases, there was a span of 7 bases. In germline, CDR1 is SEHNR, CDR2 FQNEAQ (reference sequence). This CDR3 is built from 13 residues. CDR3 protein: CASSTDAYNEQFF. CDR3 bases: TGTGCCAGCAGCACGGACGCCTACAATGAGCAGTTCTTC. Together with reference TRBV7-9 and TRBJ2-1, the CDR3 gives the full variable domain: DTGVSQNPRHKITKRGQNVTFRCDPISEHNRLYWYRQTLGQGPEFLTYFQNEAQLEKSRLLSDRFSAERPKGSFSTLEIQRTEQGDSAMYLCASSTDAYNEQFFGPGTRLTVL.

This clonotype was seen a few times. This chain joins TRBV5-1 and TRBJ2-3; weak D call: TRBD1 (6 bases). This CDR3 contains 15 residues. The germline V and J ends were trimmed by 0 bases and 6 bases, with 14 bases remaining between them. Germline V gene sequence: CDR1 SGHRS, CDR2 YFSETQ. CDR3: CASSLDRVPPDTQYF. CDR3 in DNA: TGCGCCAGCAGCTTGGACAGGGTTCCCCCGGATACGCAGTATTTT.

The CDR3, as DNA: TGTGCCAGCAGTTCAGTCAATCAGCCCCAGCATTTT. It specifies CASSSVNQPQHF. The chain employs TRBV27 and TRBJ1-5; no definite D call. V lost 4 bases and J 3 bases, leaving 4 bases between the germline ends. In germline, CDR1 is MNHEY, CDR2 SMNVEV (reference sequence). The CDR3 is 12 residues long.

This clonotype appeared many times. V and J are TRBV10-3 and TRBJ2-3, with TRBD1 matching over 7 bases. CDR1 is ENHRY and CDR2 is SYGVKD in the germline V gene. There are 14 residues in the CDR3. V lost 6 bases to trimming and J lost 0 bases; unmatched junction nucleotides: 3. The CDR3 spells CAISPGQSTDTQYF. CDR3 DNA sequence: TGTGCCATCAGCCCGGGACAGAGCACAGATACGCAGTATTTT.

A few counts support this clonotype. The rearrangement joins TRBV10-3 to TRBJ1-5; the D is unclear. The CDR3 runs 14 residues. Between the trimmed V and J ends, which lost 0 bases and 0 bases, there was a span of 3 bases. Per the germline V gene, CDR1 is ENHRY and CDR2 is SYGVKD. The CDR3 DNA follows: TGTGCCATCAGTGAGTCGGATAGCAATCAGCCCCAGCATTTT. It yields the protein CAISESDSNQPQHF.